The 13 T cell receptor beta chains listed next were all sequenced from one sample in a study of shared clonotypes between healthy human individuals. Sequencing used immunoSEQ multiplex PCR; TCRdb keeps in-frame clones, though not all of them. In the table there are 2,500,000 or so clones, 90% to 95% of which are singletons. Material for sequencing was naive CD4+ T cells sorted from blood. As for subset: CD45RA+ positively selected. These receptors all stem from a man in his late teens or twenties in good health.

The V call is TRBV18, the J call TRBJ2-2; D unresolved. Germline-derived CDR1 and CDR2 are KGHSH and LQKENI. V was trimmed by 0 bases and J by 0 bases, leaving 14 bases between them. This CDR3 has 18 amino acids. For the CDR3, the DNA is TGTGCCAGCTCACCACCCCTCGGAGCCCCTCCGAACACCGGGGAGCTGTTTTTT. The encoded protein is CASSPPLGAPPNTGELFF.

The V and J genes are TRBV6-6 and TRBJ1-1; no clear D. This CDR3 contains 13 residues. V lost 7 bases to trimming and J lost 6 bases, with 15 bases between them. The V gene's germline CDR1 is MNHNY and CDR2 SVGAGI (reference sequence). CDR3 in amino acids: CASTNGVQAEAFF. CDR3 sequence (DNA): TGTGCCAGCACCAACGGGGTTCAGGCTGAAGCTTTCTTT.

There are a few counts of this clone. Within the sample, other DNA sequences also encode this same CDR3. The J gene is TRBJ1-4, the V gene TRBV19; maybe TRBD1 (5 bases). The CDR3 totals 15 residues. V lost 4 bases to trimming and J lost 4 bases, with 13 bases between them. Germline V gene sequence: CDR1 LNHDA, CDR2 SQIVND (reference sequence). The CDR3, as DNA: TGTGCCAGTAGTAGCCAGGGAGGTGGTAATGAAAAACTGTTTTTT. Translating it yields CASSSQGGGNEKLFF.

DNA for the CDR3: TGTGCCAGCAGACTAAATTCAGTGGATACCGGGGAGCTGTTTTTT. This gives the protein CASRLNSVDTGELFF. J is TRBJ2-2 and V is TRBV6-5; no clear D gene. CDR1 is MNHEY and CDR2 is SVGAGI in the germline V gene. The CDR3 length is 15 residues. V lost 6 bases and J 5 bases, leaving 16 bases between the germline ends.

The rearrangement links TRBV19 to TRBJ2-6; D gene uncertain. V was cut by 6 bases and J by 4 bases, with 13 bases left in between. Germline-derived CDR1 and CDR2 are LNHDA and SQIVND (reference sequence). The CDR3 totals 15 residues. CDR3 amino acids: CASSSTEGGANVLTF. The CDR3 DNA reads TGTGCCAGTAGCTCAACTGAAGGCGGGGCCAACGTCCTGACTTTC.

The chain combines TRBV29-1 with TRBJ2-3, with 13 bases fitting TRBD2. This CDR3 has 17 amino acids. Germline V gene lookup returns CDR1 SQVTM and CDR2 ANQGSEA. With V trimmed by 6 bases and J by 0 bases, 9 bases remained unmatched. The CDR3 DNA sequence: TGCAGCGTCCACGTGGGGACTAGCGGGACTAGCACAGATACGCAGTATTTT. Translation gives CSVHVGTSGTSTDTQYF.

As to this clone: At the DNA level, this CDR3 is encoded by other sequences in the same sample as well. The genes are TRBV6-1 and TRBJ2-7; a weak D match, TRBD2 (5 bases). This CDR3 is built from 13 residues. With 1 base removed from V and 4 bases from J, the gap between germline ends came to 8 bases. Germline V CDR1 and CDR2: MNHNS, SASEGT. CDR3 protein: CASSEVPGYEQYF. The CDR3 DNA sequence: TGTGCCAGCAGTGAAGTTCCGGGGTACGAGCAGTACTTC.

This clone was seen a single time. The gene calls are TRBV5-1 and TRBJ1-5, with D maybe TRBD1 (5 bases). The CDR3 covers 15 residues. V was cut by 4 bases and J by 0 bases, with 11 bases left in between. Germline CDR1 reads SGHRS; CDR2 reads YFSETQ. The CDR3: CASSPRGDSNQPQHF. In nucleotides, the CDR3 is TGCGCCAGCAGCCCCCGGGGCGATAGCAATCAGCCCCAGCATTTT.

About this clone itself: The sample carries other DNA sequences with the same CDR3. This chain connects TRBV5-5 to TRBJ1-5, with TRBD1 identical over 7 bases. With 4 bases clipped from V and 4 bases from J, the junction kept 5 bases outside the gene matches. The germline CDR1 and CDR2 sequences are SGHKS and YYEKEE (reference sequence). The CDR3 loop spans 14 amino acids. CDR3: CASSPGTANQPQHF. The CDR3 DNA reads TGTGCCAGCAGCCCGGGGACAGCAAATCAGCCCCAGCATTTT.

The CDR3 spells CASSFSQKGEKLFF. CDR3 coding DNA: TGTGCCAGCAGCTTTTCGCAGAAAGGTGAAAAACTGTTTTTT. The chain links TRBV5-6 to TRBJ1-4; D gene uncertain. The CDR3 is 14 residues long. Germline V gene data show CDR1 as SGHDT and CDR2 as YYEEEE. V was cut by 2 bases and J by 7 bases, with 12 bases left in between. Full variable domain (remainder filled in from reference TRBV5-6 and TRBJ1-4): DAGVTQSPTHLIKTRGQQVTLRCSPKSGHDTVSWYQQALGQGPQFIFQYYEEEERQRGNFPDRFSGHQFPNYSSELNVNALLLGDSALYLCASSFSQKGEKLFFGSGTQLSVL.

This sequence joins TRBV5-1 and TRBJ1-6, with no clear D. From germline, CDR1 is SGHRS and CDR2 YFSETQ. V gave up 0 bases and J gave up 7 bases, with 11 bases separating them. The CDR3 runs to 15 residues. The CDR3 sequence: CASSLGDSTNSPLHF. The DNA of the CDR3 is TGCGCCAGCAGCTTGGGCGACTCCACGAATTCACCCCTCCACTTT.

The CDR3 DNA sequence: TGTGCCAGCAGCCAACTAGCGGGAGGGCCCGGGGAGCTGTTTTTT. Translated: CASSQLAGGPGELFF. The V gene is TRBV5-4, the J gene TRBJ2-2; 13 bases line up with TRBD2. Germline V CDR1 and CDR2: SGHNT, YYREEE (reference sequence). The CDR3 has 15 amino acids. The trim removed 4 bases at V and 6 bases at J, leaving 3 bases unmatched.

The chain couples TRBV5-5 to TRBJ2-6, with TRBD1 identical over 8 bases. Looked up from germline, CDR1 is SGHKS and CDR2 is YYEKEE (reference sequence). The J segment lost 0 bases and the V segment lost 5 bases, leaving 13 bases of the junction unmatched. The CDR3 covers 19 residues. This CDR3 reads CASSRDLQGALSGANVLTF. CDR3 in DNA: TGTGCCAGCAGTCGCGACCTCCAGGGGGCACTCTCTGGGGCCAACGTCCTGACTTTC. The complete variable domain, with remaining parts taken from reference TRBV5-5 and TRBJ2-6, reads DAGVTQSPTHLIKTRGQQVTLRCSPISGHKSVSWYQQVLGQGPQFIFQYYEKEERGRGNFPDRFSARQFPNYSSELNVNALLLGDSALYLCASSRDLQGALSGANVLTFGAGSRLTVL.